The 10 T cell receptor beta chains listed next were all sequenced from one sample in a study of OX40 agonist ivuxolimab in advanced cancers. The method was immunoSEQ multiplex PCR; TCRdb's version includes in-frame clones alone and lacks a portion of them. Of tens of thousands of clones in the sample, around 88% were seen once. The starting material was CD4+ or CD8+ T cells sorted from blood, obtained in a trial of the OX40 agonist ivuxolimab. All receptors derive from an adult with an advanced solid tumor such as melanoma, head and neck, liver or kidney cancer.

J is TRBJ1-5 and V is TRBV28; the match to TRBD1 covers 12 bases. This CDR3 spans 18 amino acids. Germline V lookup: CDR1 MDHEN, CDR2 SYDVKM. Trimming cost V 10 bases and J 8 bases; bases outside gene matches: 21. DNA for the CDR3: TGTGCCATCCGTTGGGGTGGGGACAGGGGGCGGGGAAGGAAGCCCCAGCATTTT. Translating gives CAIRWGGDRGRGRKPQHF.

This CDR3 reads CASRPPGQNQPQHF. The CDR3 DNA sequence: TGTGCCAGCAGACCTCCGGGACAGAATCAGCCCCAGCATTTT. The J gene is TRBJ1-5, the V gene TRBV6-5; 7 positions match TRBD1. The CDR3 is 14 residues long. V dropped 6 bases and J dropped 4; count of bases not matched to a gene: 6. Germline CDR1 is MNHEY and CDR2 is SVGAGI.

The rearrangement joins TRBV6-5 to TRBJ2-2; D perhaps matches TRBD1 (6 bases). Between the trimmed V and J ends, which lost 4 bases and 3 bases, there was a span of 12 bases. CDR1 MNHEY and CDR2 SVGAGI come from the germline V gene. The CDR3 contains 15 residues. CDR3 residues: CASSFRDKYTGELFF. The CDR3 bases are TGTGCCAGCAGTTTCCGGGACAAATACACCGGGGAGCTGTTTTTT.

The rearrangement uses TRBV28 and TRBJ2-7; possibly TRBD1 for D (6 bases). The ends were cut back, 4 bases at V and 0 bases at J, with 13 bases in the middle. In germline, CDR1 is MDHEN, CDR2 SYDVKM. The CDR3 runs to 15 residues. The CDR3, as DNA: TGTGCCAGCAGTTCAACAGGGAGCAGCTCCTACGAGCAGTACTTC. Encoded protein: CASSSTGSSSYEQYF.

The chain uses TRBV18 and TRBJ1-2; the D gene is possibly TRBD1 (6 bases). V gave up 3 bases and J gave up 2 bases, with 7 bases separating them. Germline assignment: CDR1 KGHSH and CDR2 LQKENI. This CDR3 has 13 residues. The CDR3 coding sequence is TGTGCCAGCTCACCGGGGGCGAACTATGGCTACACCTTC. Translation: CASSPGANYGYTF.

The chain recombines TRBV9 with TRBJ2-5; D gene ambiguous. V lost 4 bases to trimming and J lost 5 bases, with 15 bases between them. This CDR3 is built from 14 residues. Germline lookup yields CDR1 SGDLS and CDR2 YYNGEE. Here the CDR3 DNA reads TGTGCCAGCAGCCCTATGGAAGGACGGGAGACCCAGTACTTC. Its protein product is CASSPMEGRETQYF.

The CDR3 is CASLPGGQAVTDTQYF. The DNA of the CDR3 is TGTGCCAGCTTACCCGGGGGCCAGGCGGTCACAGATACGCAGTATTTT. The V gene is TRBV28, the J gene TRBJ2-3; D is possibly TRBD1 or TRBD2 (6 bases each). V dropped 8 bases and J dropped 2 bases, with 20 bases sitting between them. CDR1 MDHEN and CDR2 SYDVKM come from the germline V gene. This CDR3 spans 16 amino acids.

The genes are TRBV7-6 and TRBJ1-2, with D tentatively TRBD1 (5 bases). Trimming took off 1 base at V and 4 bases at J, with 10 bases between the two ends. Looked up from germline, CDR1 is SGHVS and CDR2 is FNYEAQ. The CDR3 covers 14 residues. CDR3 sequence reads: CASSLVSGGYGYTF. The CDR3 DNA follows: TGTGCCAGCAGCTTAGTTTCGGGGGGCTATGGCTACACCTTC.

The V gene is TRBV9, the J gene TRBJ2-1, with D unresolved. CDR1 and CDR2 (germline): SGDLS, YYNGEE. CDR3 length equals 16 residues. Trimming took 4 bases from V and 3 from J, leaving 17 bases between them. The CDR3 sequence: CASSPQLVLHYNEQFF. In DNA form, the CDR3 reads TGTGCCAGCAGCCCCCAACTGGTACTTCACTACAATGAGCAGTTCTTC.

This chain connects TRBV6-6 to TRBJ2-3; D is unclear. CDR1 is MNHNY, CDR2 SVGAGI, per germline (reference sequence). The CDR3 length is 16 residues. Trimming took 6 bases from V and 3 from J, leaving 19 bases between them. DNA for the CDR3: TGTGCCAGCAGAGCGATCAGGAATTGGCTTACAGATACGCAGTATTTT. As protein: CASRAIRNWLTDTQYF.